This T cell receptor (beta chain) was sequenced for a study of cytomegalovirus exposure and HLA in healthy donors. Points from the study as a whole: Investigators reported 150 to 200 TCR beta chains as tied to cytomegalovirus. Subsequent analysis of the 100 to 150 validation repertoires found a tendency for first-cohort TCR clusters to co-occur. Testing in vitro showed a few CMV-associated chains specific for CMV antigens.

On this clone: Its antigen is unknown.

Libraries were prepared by immunoSEQ multiplex PCR; TCRdb keeps only in-frame clonotypes and omits some of them. The table records some 190,000 clones, approximately 86% of them present only once. The sequencing sample was made of PBMCs. This receptor was taken from a man aged 30 to 39 in good health and CMV-seropositive.

In DNA, the CDR3 is TGCGCCAGCAGCCAAGAGGGTGTAGCGGGGGTGTCCTACGAGCAGTACTTC. Amino acids: CASSQEGVAGVSYEQYF. The chain combines TRBV4-1 with TRBJ2-7; TRBD2 matches 9 bases. Germline CDR1 is MGHRA and CDR2 is YSYEKL. V was pared by 0 bases and J by 1 base, with 7 bases of the junction left unmatched. The CDR3 contains 17 residues.